This TCR beta chain was recorded in a study of blood T cells in healthy people across ages. Then a second PCR, running roughly 7 to 11 cycles, was carried out with a sample-barcoded 5' primer and a J-beta primer mix. One entry per CDR3 protein results from TCRdb running MiXCR on the 5' RACE reads. The sample has approximately 800,000 distinct CDR3 sequences; 35% to 40% are singletons. Trimming shortened V by 5 bases and J by 2 bases, and 13 bases separated the two germline ends. Germline CDR1 and CDR2: MNHNS and SASEGT. This CDR3 region has 15 residues. The receptor was derived from a man between 18 and 35 years old in good health. The sequenced material came from blood. The chain employs TRBV6-1 and TRBJ1-5; D is ambiguous. The CDR3: CASSCIASGNQPQHF. In DNA form, the CDR3 reads TGTGCCAGCAGTTGCATAGCTTCGGGCAATCAGCCCCAGCATTTT.